This T cell receptor (beta chain) appears in the sequencing data of a study of T cell responses to AZD1222 COVID-19 vaccine. The study, taken as a whole, reports: Researchers took repertoire samples only after the peak T cell response had come. A reported finding is that nearly half of spike-specific TCRs target unmutated variant regions. After two AZD1222 doses, spike-specific TCR breadth and depth rose versus day 0. At baseline, just 6 or 7 AZD1222 recipients tested seropositive.

V was clipped by 4 bases and J by 3 bases, with 18 bases between them. CDR1 is SGHAT, CDR2 FQNNGV, per germline. This CDR3 region has 16 residues. The table came from immunoSEQ multiplex PCR; TCRdb's copy has only in-frame clones and leaves some out. The sample consists of over 130,000 clones, approximately 90% of them appearing once. As regards this clone: Its antigen is unknown.

V gene TRBV11-2 combines with J gene TRBJ1-2, with D maybe TRBD1 (6 bases). The sequencing here drew on peripheral blood, taken on day 0 of AZD1222 vaccination. The receptor comes from an adult in good health. The CDR3 sequence: CASSSRGRTLHYGYTF. The CDR3 region has the DNA TGTGCCAGCAGCTCACGGGGGCGGACACTCCACTATGGCTACACCTTC.